This T cell receptor beta chain derives from a study of blood T cells in healthy people across ages. The CDR3 consists of 15 residues. Deletions cut 2 bases from V and 5 bases from J, with 15 bases between. CDR1 and CDR2 (germline): MNHNS, SASEGT. This clonotype was seen a few times. Alongside a J-beta primer mix, a sample-barcoded 5' primer served in a second PCR lasting about 6 to 11 cycles. TCRdb reprocessed the 5' RACE reads via MiXCR and lists one record per CDR3 protein. The table has about 1,400,000 distinct CDR3 sequences, around two fifths seen once. The chain uses TRBV6-1 and TRBJ2-5, with D unresolved. The specimen was blood. The sequence derives from a woman between 18 and 29 years old in good health. This CDR3 reads CASSERWQHGETQYF. The CDR3 DNA sequence: TGTGCCAGCAGTGAACGCTGGCAGCACGGGGAGACCCAGTACTTC.